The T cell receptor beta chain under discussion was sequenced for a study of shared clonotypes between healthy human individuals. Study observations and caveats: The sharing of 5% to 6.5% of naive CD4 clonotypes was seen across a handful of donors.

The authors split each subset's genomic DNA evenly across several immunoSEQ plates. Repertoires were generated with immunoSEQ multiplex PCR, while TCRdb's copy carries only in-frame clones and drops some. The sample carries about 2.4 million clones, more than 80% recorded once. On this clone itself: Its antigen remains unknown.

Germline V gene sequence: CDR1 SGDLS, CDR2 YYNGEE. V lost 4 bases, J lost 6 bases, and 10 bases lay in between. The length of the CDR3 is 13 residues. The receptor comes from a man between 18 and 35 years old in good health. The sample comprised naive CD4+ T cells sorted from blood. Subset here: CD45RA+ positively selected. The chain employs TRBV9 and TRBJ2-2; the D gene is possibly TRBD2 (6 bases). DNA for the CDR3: TGTGCCAGCAGCCCCGGGGGTCCCGGGGAGCTGTTTTTT. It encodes CASSPGGPGELFF.